One and the same sample provided the 2 T cell receptor beta chains below, sequenced in a study of tumor-infiltrating lymphocytes in localized non-small cell lung cancer. Method: immunoSEQ multiplex PCR; TCRdb's copy keeps in-frame clones and lacks some. The sample holds 11,000 to 15,000 clones, about four fifths seen once. Sequencing used lung tumor tissue. These receptors came from a human donor with non-small cell lung cancer.

This rearrangement joins TRBV19 to TRBJ2-7; D possibly matches TRBD1 or TRBD2 (6 bases each). The CDR3 is 13 amino acids. Trimming took off 5 bases at V and 4 bases at J, with 12 bases between the two ends. Germline V gene data show CDR1 as LNHDA and CDR2 as SQIVND (reference sequence). The CDR3 bases are TGTGCCAGTAGTCCCGGGGGCACTTACGAGCAGTACTTC. Translating gives CASSPGGTYEQYF.

The chain links TRBV21-1 to TRBJ1-5. TRBV21-1 is deemed a pseudogene. The CDR3 is 19 residues long. The CDR3 DNA is TGTGCCAGCAGCAAACGGGGCTTGTACGGGCCAGGACTTGATCAGCCCCAGCATTTT. Amino acid sequence: CASSKRGLYGPGLDQPQHF.